This TCR beta chain was captured by sequencing in a study of monozygotic twins with inflammatory bowel disease. As regards this clonotype: Its antigen is unknown.

The RNA usage for each TCR library was around 3.5 ug of total RNA. TCRdb derives one entry per CDR3 protein from the 5' RACE reads, leaving out DNA. The sample totals 300,000 to 400,000 distinct CDR3 sequences; its top ten clones hold about 2.5%. General study results and limits: Fewer shared clonotypes with others were found in IBD patients than in healthy twins, especially with disease activity. Those with IBD had lower TCRbeta diversity (inverse Simpson) than their healthy co-twins did. Subtypes among T cells remained indistinguishable.

CDR1 and CDR2 (germline): DFQATT, SNEGSKA (reference sequence). CDR3 length equals 14 residues. Sequencing was performed on blood. The sequence was obtained from a human donor with ulcerative colitis or Crohn's disease, or a healthy co-twin of an affected twin (not recorded which). This sequence joins TRBV20-1 and TRBJ2-3; TCRdb gives TRBD2 as the D gene, but with no DNA this cannot be confirmed. The CDR3 loop reads CSARVRTSGDTQYF.